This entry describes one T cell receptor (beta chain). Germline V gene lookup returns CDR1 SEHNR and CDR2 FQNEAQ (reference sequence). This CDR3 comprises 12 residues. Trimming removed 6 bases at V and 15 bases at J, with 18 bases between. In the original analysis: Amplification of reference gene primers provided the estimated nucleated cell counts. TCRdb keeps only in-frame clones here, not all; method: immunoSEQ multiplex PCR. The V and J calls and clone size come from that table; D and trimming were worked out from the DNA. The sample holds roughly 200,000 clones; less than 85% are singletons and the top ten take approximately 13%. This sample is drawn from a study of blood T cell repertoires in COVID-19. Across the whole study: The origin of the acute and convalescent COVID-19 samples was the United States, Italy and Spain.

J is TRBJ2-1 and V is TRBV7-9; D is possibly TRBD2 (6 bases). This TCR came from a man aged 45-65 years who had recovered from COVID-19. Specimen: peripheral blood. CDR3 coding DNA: TGTGCCAGCAGTCAAAACAGCGGGTTTCCGTTCTTC. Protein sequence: CASSQNSGFPFF.